The T cell receptor beta chain under discussion was sequenced for a study of resident and recirculating memory T cells in vitiligo. Produced via immunoSEQ multiplex PCR; TCRdb's table is partial and in-frame only. Among 40,000 to 50,000 clones listed, around 90% were seen once. Germline V lookup: CDR1 SQVTM, CDR2 ANQGSEA. The V segment lost 4 bases and the J segment 5 bases; nucleotides outside the gene matches: 5. CDR3 size: 13 residues. V usage is TRBV29-1 and J usage is TRBJ1-2, with 9 bases that match TRBD1. The source of this sequence is a male donor with vitiligo. Sequenced sample: blood. The CDR3: CSVVPGQGYGYTF. The CDR3 DNA reads TGCAGCGTTGTCCCGGGACAGGGATATGGCTACACCTTC.